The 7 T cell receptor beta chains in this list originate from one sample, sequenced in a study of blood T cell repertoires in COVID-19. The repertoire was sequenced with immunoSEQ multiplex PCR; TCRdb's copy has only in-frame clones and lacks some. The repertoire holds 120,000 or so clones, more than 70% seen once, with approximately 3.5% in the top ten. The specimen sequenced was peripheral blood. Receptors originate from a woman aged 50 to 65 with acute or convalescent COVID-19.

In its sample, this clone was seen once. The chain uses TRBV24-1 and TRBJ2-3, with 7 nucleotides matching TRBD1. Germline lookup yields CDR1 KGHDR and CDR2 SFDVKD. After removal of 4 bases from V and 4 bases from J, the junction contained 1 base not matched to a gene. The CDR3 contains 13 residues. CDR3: CATSETGADTQYF. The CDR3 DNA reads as TGTGCCACCAGTGAAACAGGGGCAGATACGCAGTATTTT.

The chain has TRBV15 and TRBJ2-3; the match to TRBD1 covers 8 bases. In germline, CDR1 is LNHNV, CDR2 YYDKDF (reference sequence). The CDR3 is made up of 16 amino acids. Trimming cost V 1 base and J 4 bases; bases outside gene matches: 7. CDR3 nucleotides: TGTGCCACCAGCAGAGGACCGGGACAGGCCTCAGATACGCAGTATTTT. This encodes CATSRGPGQASDTQYF.

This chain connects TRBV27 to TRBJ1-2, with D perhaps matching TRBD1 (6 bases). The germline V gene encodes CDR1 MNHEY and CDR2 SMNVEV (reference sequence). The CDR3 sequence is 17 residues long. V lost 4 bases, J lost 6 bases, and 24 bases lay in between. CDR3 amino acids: CASSSAAGGVERNGYTF. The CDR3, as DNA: TGTGCCAGCAGTTCAGCGGCGGGGGGCGTTGAAAGAAATGGCTACACCTTC.

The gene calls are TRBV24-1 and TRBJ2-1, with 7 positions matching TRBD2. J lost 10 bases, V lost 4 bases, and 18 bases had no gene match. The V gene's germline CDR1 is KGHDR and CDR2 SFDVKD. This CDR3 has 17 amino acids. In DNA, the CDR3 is TGTGCCACCAGTGACGCCCGGCGGACTAGTAGTACGAGAGAGCAGTTCTTC. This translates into CATSDARRTSSTREQFF.

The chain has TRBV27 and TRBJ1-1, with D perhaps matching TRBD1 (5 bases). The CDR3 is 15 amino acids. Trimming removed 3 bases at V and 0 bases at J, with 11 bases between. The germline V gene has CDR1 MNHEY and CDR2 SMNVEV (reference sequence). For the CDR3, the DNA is TGTGCCAGCAGTTTCAATCCAGGGATGAACACTGAAGCTTTCTTT. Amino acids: CASSFNPGMNTEAFF.

The chain's CDR3 is CASSIDRGRGSSRSNQPQHF. The CDR3, as DNA: TGTGCCAGTAGTATAGATCGAGGCAGGGGATCGAGTAGGAGCAATCAGCCCCAGCATTTT. The chain joins TRBV19 to TRBJ1-5; TRBD1 might be the D (6 bases). The V and J ends lost 0 bases and 1 base respectively, with 22 bases between them. The CDR3 has 20 residues. Germline-derived CDR1 and CDR2 are LNHDA and SQIVND (reference sequence).

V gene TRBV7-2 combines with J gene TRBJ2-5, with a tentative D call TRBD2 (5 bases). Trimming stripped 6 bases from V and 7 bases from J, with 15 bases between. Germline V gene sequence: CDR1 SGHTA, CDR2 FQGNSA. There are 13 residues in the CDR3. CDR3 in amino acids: CASSSPPEGTQYF. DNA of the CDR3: TGTGCCAGCAGTTCTCCCCCCGAGGGGACCCAGTACTTC.